This T cell receptor beta chain emerged from a study of control samples from healthy donors and cancer patients. The data were produced by immunoSEQ multiplex PCR, yet TCRdb's version contains in-frame clones alone and is incomplete. This table holds tens of thousands of clones, over 70% found once. The CDR3 consists of 14 residues. The ends were cut back, 7 bases at V and 4 bases at J, with 13 bases in the middle. CDR1 and CDR2 from the germline V gene are LGHNT and FRNRAP. The chain is built from TRBV12-5 and TRBJ2-2; unclear D gene. Sequenced sample: PBMCs. This receptor was identified in a woman between 55 and 75 years old with lung cancer. The DNA for the CDR3 is TGTGCTAGTGCCCTGGGTTACGCCACCGGGGAGCTGTTTTTT. It yields the protein CASALGYATGELFF.